This passage covers 21 T cell receptor beta chains from one sample sequenced in a study of T cells in Graves' hyperthyroidism and ophthalmopathy. The CDR3 regions of TCR beta were amplified from RNA transcripts. An initial round of RT-PCR targeting the TCR CDR3 relied on the HTBI primer set. TCRdb re-analysed the multiplex PCR reads in MiXCR, keeping a single row per CDR3 protein. This sample has about 300,000 distinct CDR3 sequences, with less than 20% found just once. Sequencing used blood. The receptors were gathered from a man over 45 with Graves' ophthalmopathy.

The J gene is TRBJ1-4, the V gene TRBV5-1; possibly TRBD1 for D (6 bases). Germline V gene sequence: CDR1 SGHRS, CDR2 YFSETQ. The CDR3 contains 14 residues. V lost 2 bases to trimming and J lost 7 bases, with 12 bases between them. Here the CDR3 DNA reads TGCGCCAGCAGCTTTGGGGGCGCTGGTGAAAAACTGTTTTTT. This gives the protein CASSFGGAGEKLFF.

This rearrangement joins TRBV4-1 to TRBJ2-2; tentatively, D is TRBD1 (6 bases). CDR1 MGHRA and CDR2 YSYEKL come from the germline V gene. The CDR3 has 17 residues. V lost 4 bases and J lost 6, with 21 bases in between. CDR3 in DNA: TGCGCCAGCAGCCCTCATCCCAGGGGAGATCGGGCCGGGGAGCTGTTTTTT. Amino acids: CASSPHPRGDRAGELFF.

The rearrangement links TRBV9 to TRBJ2-2; 9 bases are shared with TRBD1. J lost 6 bases, V lost 4 bases, and 7 bases had no gene match. The germline V gene encodes CDR1 SGDLS and CDR2 YYNGEE. This CDR3 comprises 15 residues. CDR3 residues: CASSPWTGVAGELFF. The CDR3 coding sequence is TGTGCCAGCAGCCCTTGGACAGGGGTGGCCGGGGAGCTGTTTTTT.

Ten or more counts support this clonotype. The V gene is TRBV5-1, the J gene TRBJ2-1; 9 bases align to TRBD2. With 3 bases clipped from V and 5 bases from J, the junction kept 12 bases outside the gene matches. The germline V gene encodes CDR1 SGHRS and CDR2 YFSETQ. The CDR3 loop spans 17 amino acids. The CDR3 spells CASSWRPGLAANNEQFF. In nucleotides, the CDR3 is TGCGCCAGCAGCTGGAGGCCGGGACTAGCAGCAAACAATGAGCAGTTCTTC.

The chain employs TRBV6-5 and TRBJ2-2; no clear D. From germline, CDR1 is MNHEY and CDR2 SVGAGI. The CDR3 contains 15 residues. The ends were cut back, 2 bases at V and 3 bases at J, with 10 bases in the middle. The DNA for the CDR3 is TGTGCCAGCAGTTACCAGAGGCGTGACACCGGGGAGCTGTTTTTT. Translated: CASSYQRRDTGELFF.

This clonotype showed up just a few times. The genes are TRBV9 and TRBJ2-2; 13 bases align to TRBD2. Germline values: CDR1 SGDLS, CDR2 YYNGEE. The CDR3 is 18 residues long. The trim removed 3 bases at V and 4 bases at J, leaving 9 bases unmatched. The CDR3 sequence is CASSGGGLAGRSTGELFF. The CDR3 nucleotides are TGTGCCAGCAGCGGAGGGGGACTAGCGGGAAGGAGCACCGGGGAGCTGTTTTTT.

This clonotype has at least ten counts. The chain has TRBV7-8 and TRBJ2-3; TRBD2 aligns across 12 bases. Germline V gene data show CDR1 as SGHVS and CDR2 as FQNEAQ. The CDR3 has 17 amino acids. J gave up 3 bases and V 2 bases, and 6 bases lay outside the gene matches. The CDR3 here is CASSLFLAGGPTDTQYF. DNA of the CDR3: TGTGCCAGCAGCTTATTCCTAGCGGGAGGGCCTACAGATACGCAGTATTTT.

This sequence joins TRBV28 and TRBJ2-3; 7 positions match TRBD1. This CDR3 region has 15 residues. Germline values: CDR1 MDHEN, CDR2 SYDVKM. V lost 6 bases to trimming and J lost 6 bases; unmatched junction nucleotides: 12. The CDR3 protein is CASRPGTEVWDTQYF. The CDR3 region has the DNA TGTGCCAGCAGGCCCGGGACAGAGGTTTGGGATACGCAGTATTTT.

In this sample, this clonotype turned up many times. V gene TRBV24-1 combines with J gene TRBJ2-7; 8 bases align to TRBD2. The V gene's germline CDR1 is KGHDR and CDR2 SFDVKD. Unmatched junction bases numbered 4, after V lost 1 base and J lost 0 bases. The CDR3 runs to 16 residues. In nucleotides, the CDR3 is TGTGCCACCAGTGATTTTAGCGGGACCGTCTCCTACGAGCAGTACTTC. Translation gives CATSDFSGTVSYEQYF.

V and J are TRBV24-1 and TRBJ2-4, with D uncertain. V lost 11 bases, J lost 0 bases, and 7 bases lay in between. The CDR3 extends over 12 amino acids. CDR1 and CDR2 from the germline V gene are KGHDR and SFDVKD. CDR3 bases: TGTGCCAAGTGCTTAGCCAAAAACATTCAGTACTTC. It encodes CAKCLAKNIQYF.

This clonotype was seen repeatedly, ten times or more. The chain combines TRBV5-1 with TRBJ2-2; 7 bases fit TRBD2. With 2 bases clipped from V and 5 bases from J, the junction kept 6 bases outside the gene matches. The CDR3 runs to 15 residues. Germline V gene sequence: CDR1 SGHRS, CDR2 YFSETQ. The CDR3 DNA is TGCGCCAGCAGCTTATCCAGCGGGATAACCGGGGAGCTGTTTTTT. Translated, it gives CASSLSSGITGELFF.

The count of this clonotype is one. J is TRBJ2-5 and V is TRBV28, with 7 bases lining up with TRBD2. V gave up 7 bases and J gave up 1 base; unmatched junction bases: 6. Germline V CDR1 and CDR2: MDHEN, SYDVKM. The CDR3 extends over 14 amino acids. CDR3 protein: CASTRGEVQETQYF. Here the CDR3 DNA reads TGTGCCAGCACACGGGGGGAGGTCCAAGAGACCCAGTACTTC.

J is TRBJ2-1 and V is TRBV28; maybe TRBD1 (5 bases). V lost 4 bases and J 0 bases, leaving 10 bases between the germline ends. The CDR3 length is 15 residues. Germline lookup yields CDR1 MDHEN and CDR2 SYDVKM. The CDR3 is CASSSDIGSYNEQFF. CDR3 coding DNA: TGTGCCAGCAGTTCGGACATAGGCTCCTACAATGAGCAGTTCTTC.

In this sample, this clonotype turned up a few times. This rearrangement joins TRBV6-5 to TRBJ2-3, with D tentatively TRBD2 (6 bases). Trimming removed 0 bases at V and 4 bases at J, with 11 bases between. Germline assignment: CDR1 MNHEY and CDR2 SVGAGI. This CDR3 has 15 amino acids. DNA of the CDR3: TGTGCCAGCAGTTACTCGGGGTCTAGCGCAGATACGCAGTATTTT. Translated: CASSYSGSSADTQYF.

This clonotype was counted ten times or more. J is TRBJ1-1 and V is TRBV30, with unresolved D. The CDR3 runs 13 residues. Germline V lookup: CDR1 GTSNPN, CDR2 SVGIG (reference sequence). With 4 bases removed from V and 8 bases from J, the gap between germline ends came to 17 bases. The CDR3 DNA sequence: TGTGCCTGGACCACTCTTCGAGTAACAGAAGCTTTCTTT. Translating it yields CAWTTLRVTEAFF.

The V call is TRBV10-3, the J call TRBJ2-5; the match to TRBD2 covers 10 bases. Germline assignment: CDR1 ENHRY and CDR2 SYGVKD. The CDR3 totals 14 residues. Unmatched junction bases numbered 4, after V lost 5 bases and J lost 4 bases. The CDR3 DNA follows: TGTGCCATCAGTCTAGCGGGAGTAGGAGAGACCCAGTACTTC. This encodes CAISLAGVGETQYF.

This clonotype was observed a few times. J is TRBJ2-7 and V is TRBV28; 10 bases map to TRBD1. V shed 3 bases and J 3 bases; nucleotides not matched to a gene: 11. This CDR3 spans 17 amino acids. Germline V CDR1 and CDR2: MDHEN, SYDVKM. The CDR3 region is CASSFPTGTGENYEQYF. CDR3 DNA: TGTGCCAGCAGTTTTCCCACTGGGACAGGGGAAAACTACGAGCAGTACTTC.

This clonotype was seen at least ten times. V gene TRBV5-1 combines with J gene TRBJ2-2; maybe TRBD1 (6 bases). There are 14 residues in the CDR3. V was pared by 0 bases and J by 6 bases, with 9 bases between. Germline V lookup: CDR1 SGHRS, CDR2 YFSETQ. The CDR3 reads CASSLAGAAGELFF. The CDR3 region has the DNA TGCGCCAGCAGCTTGGCAGGGGCGGCCGGGGAGCTGTTTTTT.

This clonotype was recorded at least ten times. The chain links TRBV20-1 to TRBJ2-7, with D possibly matching TRBD1 (5 bases). With 3 bases removed from V and 2 bases from J, the gap between germline ends came to 17 bases. Germline CDR1 is DFQATT and CDR2 is SNEGSKA (reference sequence). The CDR3 is 15 amino acids. CDR3 sequence: CSASPVGRVAYEQYF. For the CDR3, the DNA is TGCAGTGCTAGCCCAGTAGGCAGGGTGGCCTACGAGCAGTACTTC.

This clonotype was observed a few times. The chain recombines TRBV15 with TRBJ2-3; D ambiguous. The CDR3 totals 15 residues. The V gene's germline CDR1 is LNHNV and CDR2 YYDKDF (reference sequence). Trimming took off 0 bases at V and 0 bases at J, with 7 bases between the two ends. CDR3 in amino acids: CATSRDRSSTDTQYF. The CDR3 DNA is TGTGCCACCAGCAGAGATAGAAGCAGCACAGATACGCAGTATTTT.

Turning to this clonotype: A much more abundant neighbour one base away suggests this may be a read error. The chain combines TRBV28 with TRBJ2-1; the D gene is possibly TRBD2 (6 bases). This CDR3 contains 16 residues. Between the trimmed V and J ends, which lost 3 bases and 10 bases, there was a span of 22 bases. The germline gives CDR1 MDHEN, CDR2 SYDVKM. DNA of the CDR3: TGTGCCAGCAGTTTGGGGCCCCATCTAGCGCGGACCGAGCAGTTCTTC. It translates to CASSLGPHLARTEQFF.